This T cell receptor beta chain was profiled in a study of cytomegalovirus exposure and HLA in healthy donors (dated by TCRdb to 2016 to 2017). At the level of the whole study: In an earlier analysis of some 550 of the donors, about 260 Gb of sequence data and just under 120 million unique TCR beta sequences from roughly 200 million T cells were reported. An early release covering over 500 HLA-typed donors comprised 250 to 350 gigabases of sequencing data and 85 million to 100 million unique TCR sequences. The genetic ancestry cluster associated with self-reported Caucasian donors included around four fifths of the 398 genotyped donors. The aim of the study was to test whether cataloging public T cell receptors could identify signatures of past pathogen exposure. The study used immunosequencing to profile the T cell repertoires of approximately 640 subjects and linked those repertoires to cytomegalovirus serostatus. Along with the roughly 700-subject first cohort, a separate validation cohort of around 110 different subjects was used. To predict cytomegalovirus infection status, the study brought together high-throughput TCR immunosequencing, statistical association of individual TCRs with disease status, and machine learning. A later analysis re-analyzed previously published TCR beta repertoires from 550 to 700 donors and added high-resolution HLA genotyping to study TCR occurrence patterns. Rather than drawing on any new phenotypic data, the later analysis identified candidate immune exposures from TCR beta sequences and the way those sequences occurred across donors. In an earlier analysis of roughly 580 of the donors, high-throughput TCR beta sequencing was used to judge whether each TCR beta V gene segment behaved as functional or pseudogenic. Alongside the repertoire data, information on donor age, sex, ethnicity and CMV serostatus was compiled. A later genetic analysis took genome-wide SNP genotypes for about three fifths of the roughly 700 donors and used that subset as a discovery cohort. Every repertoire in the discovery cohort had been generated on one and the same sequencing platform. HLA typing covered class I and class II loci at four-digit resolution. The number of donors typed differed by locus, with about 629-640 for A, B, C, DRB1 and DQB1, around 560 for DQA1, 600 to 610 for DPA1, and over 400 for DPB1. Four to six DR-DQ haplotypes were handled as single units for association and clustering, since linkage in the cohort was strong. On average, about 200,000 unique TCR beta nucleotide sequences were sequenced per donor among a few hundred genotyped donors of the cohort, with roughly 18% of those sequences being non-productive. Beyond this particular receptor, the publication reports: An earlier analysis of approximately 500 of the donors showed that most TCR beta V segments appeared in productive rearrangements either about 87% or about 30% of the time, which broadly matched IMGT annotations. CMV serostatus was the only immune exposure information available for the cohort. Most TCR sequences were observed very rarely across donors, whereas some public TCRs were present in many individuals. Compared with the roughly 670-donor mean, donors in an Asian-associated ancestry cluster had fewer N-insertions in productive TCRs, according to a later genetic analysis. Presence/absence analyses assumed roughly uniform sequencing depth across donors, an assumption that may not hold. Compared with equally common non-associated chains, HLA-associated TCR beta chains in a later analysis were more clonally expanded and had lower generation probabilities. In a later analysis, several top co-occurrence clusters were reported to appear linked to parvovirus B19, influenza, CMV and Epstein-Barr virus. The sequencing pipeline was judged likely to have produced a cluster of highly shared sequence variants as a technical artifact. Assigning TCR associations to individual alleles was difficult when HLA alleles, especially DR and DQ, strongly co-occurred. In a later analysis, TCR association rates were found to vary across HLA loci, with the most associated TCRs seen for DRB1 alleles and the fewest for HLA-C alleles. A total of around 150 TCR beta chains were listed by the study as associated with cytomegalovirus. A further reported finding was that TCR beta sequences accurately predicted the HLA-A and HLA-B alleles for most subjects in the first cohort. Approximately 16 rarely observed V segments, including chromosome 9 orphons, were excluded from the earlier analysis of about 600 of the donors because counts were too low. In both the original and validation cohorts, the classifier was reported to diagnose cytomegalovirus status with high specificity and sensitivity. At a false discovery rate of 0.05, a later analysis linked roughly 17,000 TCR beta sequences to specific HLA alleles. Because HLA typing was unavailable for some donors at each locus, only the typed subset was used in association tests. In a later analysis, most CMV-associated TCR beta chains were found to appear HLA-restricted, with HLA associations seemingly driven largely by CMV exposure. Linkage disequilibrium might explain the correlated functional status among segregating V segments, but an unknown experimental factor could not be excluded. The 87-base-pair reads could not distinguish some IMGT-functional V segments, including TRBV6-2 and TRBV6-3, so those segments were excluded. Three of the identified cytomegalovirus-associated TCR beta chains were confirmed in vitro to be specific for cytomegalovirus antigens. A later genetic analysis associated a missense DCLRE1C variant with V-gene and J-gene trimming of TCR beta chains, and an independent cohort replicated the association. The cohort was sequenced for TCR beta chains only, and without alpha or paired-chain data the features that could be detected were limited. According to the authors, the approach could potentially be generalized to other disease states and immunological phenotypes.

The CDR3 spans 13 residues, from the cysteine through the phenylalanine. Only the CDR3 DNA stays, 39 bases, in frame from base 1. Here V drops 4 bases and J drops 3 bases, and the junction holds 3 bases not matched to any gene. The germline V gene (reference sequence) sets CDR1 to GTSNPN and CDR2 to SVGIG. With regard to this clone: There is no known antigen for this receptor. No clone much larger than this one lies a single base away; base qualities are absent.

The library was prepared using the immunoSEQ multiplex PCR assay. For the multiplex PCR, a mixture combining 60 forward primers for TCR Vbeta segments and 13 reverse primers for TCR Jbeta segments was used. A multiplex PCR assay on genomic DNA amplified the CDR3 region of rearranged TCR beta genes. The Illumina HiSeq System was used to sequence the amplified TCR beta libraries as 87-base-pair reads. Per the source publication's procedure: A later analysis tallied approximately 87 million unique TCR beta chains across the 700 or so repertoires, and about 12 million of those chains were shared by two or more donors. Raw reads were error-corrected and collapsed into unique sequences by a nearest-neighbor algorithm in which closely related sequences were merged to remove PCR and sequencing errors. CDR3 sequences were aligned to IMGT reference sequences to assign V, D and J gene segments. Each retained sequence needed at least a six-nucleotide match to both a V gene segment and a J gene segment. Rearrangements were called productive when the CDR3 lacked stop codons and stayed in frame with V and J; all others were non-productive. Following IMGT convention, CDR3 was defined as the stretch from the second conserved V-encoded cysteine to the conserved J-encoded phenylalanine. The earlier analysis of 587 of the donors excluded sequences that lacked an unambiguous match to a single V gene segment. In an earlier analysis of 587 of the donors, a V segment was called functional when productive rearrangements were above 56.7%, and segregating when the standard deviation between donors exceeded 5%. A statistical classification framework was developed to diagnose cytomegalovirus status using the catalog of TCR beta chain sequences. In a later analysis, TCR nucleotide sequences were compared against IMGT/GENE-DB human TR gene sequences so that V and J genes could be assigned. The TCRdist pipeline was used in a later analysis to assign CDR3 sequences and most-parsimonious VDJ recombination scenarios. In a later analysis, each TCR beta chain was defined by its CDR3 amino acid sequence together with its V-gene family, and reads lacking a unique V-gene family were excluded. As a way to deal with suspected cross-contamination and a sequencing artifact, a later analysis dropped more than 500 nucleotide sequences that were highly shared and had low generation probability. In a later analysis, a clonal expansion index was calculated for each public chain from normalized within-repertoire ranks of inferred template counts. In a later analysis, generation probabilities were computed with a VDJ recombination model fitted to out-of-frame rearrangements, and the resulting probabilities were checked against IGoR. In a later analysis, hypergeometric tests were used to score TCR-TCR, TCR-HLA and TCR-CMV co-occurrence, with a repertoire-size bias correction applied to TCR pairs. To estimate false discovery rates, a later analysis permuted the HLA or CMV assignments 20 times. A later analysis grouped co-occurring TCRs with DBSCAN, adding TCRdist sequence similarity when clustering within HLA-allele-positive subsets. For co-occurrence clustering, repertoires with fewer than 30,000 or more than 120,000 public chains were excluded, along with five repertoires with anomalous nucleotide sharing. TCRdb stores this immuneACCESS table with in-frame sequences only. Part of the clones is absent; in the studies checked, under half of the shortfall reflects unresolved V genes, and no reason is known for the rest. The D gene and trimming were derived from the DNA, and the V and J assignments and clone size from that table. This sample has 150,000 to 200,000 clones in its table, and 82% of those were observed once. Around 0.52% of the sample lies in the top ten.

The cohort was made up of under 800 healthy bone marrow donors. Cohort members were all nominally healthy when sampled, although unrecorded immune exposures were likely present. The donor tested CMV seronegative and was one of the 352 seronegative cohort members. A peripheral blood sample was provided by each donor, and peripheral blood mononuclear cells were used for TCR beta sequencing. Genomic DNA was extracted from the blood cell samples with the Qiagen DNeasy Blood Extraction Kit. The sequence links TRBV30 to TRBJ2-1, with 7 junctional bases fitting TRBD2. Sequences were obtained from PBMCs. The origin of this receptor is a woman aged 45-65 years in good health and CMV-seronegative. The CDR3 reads CAWTAGDYNEQFF. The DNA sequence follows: TGTGCCTGGACGGCGGGGGACTACAATGAGCAGTTCTTC.